This T cell receptor (beta chain) was profiled in a study of spatial heterogeneity in lung cancer. Described time point: sample taken at primary tumor resection. Study-wide findings and caveats: One measure, the expanded intratumoral alpha and beta TCR count, tracked tumor mutation counts.

The V gene lost 1 base and the J gene lost 8 bases, with 9 bases spanning the gap. Germline V lookup: CDR1 SGHDT, CDR2 YYEEEE. This CDR3 has 13 amino acids. This clonotype was seen ten or more times. Its antigen is as yet unknown. Little can be read into the size of this beta chain, an off-target read in a library designed for alpha chains. TCRdb re-called the 5' RACE reads through MiXCR, storing one row per CDR3 protein. The sample has about 16,000 distinct CDR3 sequences; 6.5% to 8% are singletons. The V gene is TRBV5-6, the J gene TRBJ2-2, with unresolved D. The sequencing here drew on lung tumor tissue, taken at surgery. The sequence came from a female donor with early-stage non-small cell lung cancer. The CDR3 region has the DNA TGTGCCAGCAGCTTGTCTTTGGCGGGGGAGCTGTTTTTT. The encoded protein is CASSLSLAGELFF.